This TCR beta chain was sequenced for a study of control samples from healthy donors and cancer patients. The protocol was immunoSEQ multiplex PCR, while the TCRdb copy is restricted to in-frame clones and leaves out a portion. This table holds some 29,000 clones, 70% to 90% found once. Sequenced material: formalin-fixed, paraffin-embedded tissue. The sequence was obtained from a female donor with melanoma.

CDR3 sequence: CASSPRTGRSNTGELFF. DNA for the CDR3: TGTGCCAGCAGCCCTCGGACAGGGCGTTCGAACACCGGGGAGCTGTTTTTT. The rearrangement uses TRBV5-4 and TRBJ2-2; 8 bases line up with TRBD1. In germline, CDR1 is SGHNT, CDR2 YYREEE (reference sequence). The trim removed 4 bases at V and 0 bases at J, leaving 8 bases unmatched. The CDR3 has 17 amino acids.